The entry that follows covers one TCR beta chain sequence. The germline gene is not matched at one end of the junction; a read error may be the cause. The sample originates from a study of blood T cells in healthy people across ages. For the second PCR, which ran for roughly 6 to 12 cycles, a sample-barcoded 5' primer and a J-beta primer mix were used. Using its own MiXCR run on the 5' RACE reads, TCRdb lists one record per CDR3 protein. The data hold 1,100,000 or so distinct CDR3 sequences, with more than 40% observed a single time. CDR1 MNHEY and CDR2 SVGEGT come from the germline V gene. This CDR3 spans 18 amino acids.

Input material: blood. The chain couples TRBV6-2 or TRBV6-3 to TRBJ2-7; TRBD1 matches 10 bases. The sequence was obtained from a woman aged 55 to 70 in good health. CDR3 sequence reads: CASSYSGLGTGVWYDQYF. The CDR3 DNA sequence: TGTGCCAGCAGTTACTCCGGCCTCGGGACAGGGGTGTGGTACGATCAGTACTTC.